Listed below are T cell receptor beta chains from one sample, sequenced in a study of cytomegalovirus exposure and HLA in healthy donors. Produced via immunoSEQ multiplex PCR; TCRdb's table is partial and in-frame only. The table includes 130,000 to 150,000 clones, about three quarters detected once. The sequencing input was PBMCs. Every receptor here comes from a man between 35 and 55 years old in good health and CMV-seropositive. Both conserved end residues are part of each CDR3. The D gene is left open where the match is weak. Expanded clones get a size class; other rows say once, few or many, or leave the size out.

d_call: -
v_call: TRBV7-8
clone_size: -
j_call: TRBJ2-7
cdr3_aa: CASSPYRSSYEQYF
cdr3_nt: TGTGCCAGCAGCCCCTACCGGAGCTCCTACGAGCAGTACTTC

d_call: TRBD2
v_call: TRBV10-1
clone_size: -
j_call: TRBJ2-1
cdr3_aa: CASSESGLAGVDEQFF
cdr3_nt: TGCGCCAGCAGTGAGTCGGGACTAGCGGGAGTCGATGAGCAGTTCTTC

d_call: TRBD2
v_call: TRBV5-5
clone_size: -
j_call: TRBJ2-1
cdr3_aa: CASSSLVVSGGKGNEQFF
cdr3_nt: TGTGCCAGCTCTTCATTGGTTGTGTCGGGAGGCAAGGGGAATGAGCAGTTCTTC

d_call: TRBD2
v_call: TRBV30
clone_size: -
j_call: TRBJ2-3
cdr3_aa: CAWGTSFTSDTQYF
cdr3_nt: TGTGCCTGGGGGACTAGTTTTACTTCAGATACGCAGTATTTT

d_call: TRBD1
v_call: TRBV27
clone_size: -
j_call: TRBJ2-1
cdr3_aa: CASSLNPSTGYNEQFF
cdr3_nt: TGTGCCAGCAGTTTAAACCCATCGACAGGGTACAATGAGCAGTTCTTC

d_call: TRBD1
v_call: TRBV10-3
clone_size: -
j_call: TRBJ1-3
cdr3_aa: CAIGTGNSGNTIYF
cdr3_nt: TGTGCCATCGGGACAGGGAACTCTGGAAACACCATATATTTT

d_call: -
v_call: TRBV29-1
clone_size: -
j_call: TRBJ1-1
cdr3_aa: CSVGHSITEAFF
cdr3_nt: TGCAGCGTTGGACATTCTATCACTGAAGCTTTCTTT

d_call: TRBD1
v_call: TRBV10-3
clone_size: once
j_call: TRBJ1-1
cdr3_aa: CAISDPGTGGAEAFF
cdr3_nt: TGTGCCATCAGTGACCCCGGGACAGGGGGTGCTGAAGCTTTCTTT

d_call: -
v_call: TRBV7-2
clone_size: -
j_call: TRBJ2-5
cdr3_aa: CASSPTIETQYF
cdr3_nt: TGTGCCAGCAGCCCCACTATAGAGACCCAGTACTTC

d_call: TRBD2
v_call: TRBV9
clone_size: -
j_call: TRBJ2-1
cdr3_aa: CASSVGSSGRVVRSYNEQFF
cdr3_nt: TGTGCCAGCAGCGTAGGTTCTAGCGGGAGGGTAGTGAGGTCCTACAATGAGCAGTTCTTC

d_call: TRBD2
v_call: TRBV9
clone_size: -
j_call: TRBJ2-1
cdr3_aa: CASSVGTSEPSYNEQFF
cdr3_nt: TGTGCCAGCAGCGTAGGGACTAGCGAGCCTTCCTACAATGAGCAGTTCTTC

d_call: -
v_call: TRBV9
clone_size: -
j_call: TRBJ2-7
cdr3_aa: CASSVSNREVSEQYF
cdr3_nt: TGTGCCAGCAGCGTTTCCAACAGGGAAGTCAGCGAGCAGTACTTC

d_call: TRBD1
v_call: TRBV27
clone_size: -
j_call: TRBJ2-7
cdr3_aa: CASSFGGGQGVYEQYF
cdr3_nt: TGTGCCAGCAGTTTTGGGGGCGGACAGGGTGTCTACGAGCAGTACTTC

d_call: -
v_call: TRBV5-1
clone_size: -
j_call: TRBJ1-2
cdr3_aa: CASSLVTTGYGYTF
cdr3_nt: TGCGCCAGCAGCTTGGTCACGACAGGCTATGGCTACACCTTC

d_call: TRBD1
v_call: TRBV10-2
clone_size: few
j_call: TRBJ2-3
cdr3_aa: CASSGAGTGTTDTQYF
cdr3_nt: TGCGCCAGCAGTGGGGCCGGGACAGGGACGACAGATACGCAGTATTTT

d_call: -
v_call: TRBV30
clone_size: few
j_call: TRBJ1-6
cdr3_aa: CAYTELYNSPLHF
cdr3_nt: TGTGCCTACACAGAGCTCTATAATTCACCCCTCCACTTT

d_call: -
v_call: TRBV6-1
clone_size: -
j_call: TRBJ2-7
cdr3_aa: CASSFTAGEQYF
cdr3_nt: TGTGCCAGCAGTTTCACCGCGGGCGAGCAGTACTTC

d_call: TRBD1
v_call: TRBV18
clone_size: -
j_call: TRBJ2-7
cdr3_aa: CASSQGQGLGEQYF
cdr3_nt: TGTGCCAGCTCACAGGGACAGGGTCTCGGAGAGCAGTACTTC

d_call: TRBD1
v_call: TRBV5-1
clone_size: -
j_call: TRBJ1-2
cdr3_aa: CASSLEGQDGYTF
cdr3_nt: TGCGCCAGCAGCTTGGAGGGACAGGATGGCTACACCTTC

d_call: -
v_call: TRBV28
clone_size: medium-sized
j_call: TRBJ1-3
cdr3_aa: CASSFNPGSGNTIYF
cdr3_nt: TGTGCCAGCAGTTTTAACCCGGGATCTGGAAACACCATATATTTT

d_call: -
v_call: TRBV9
clone_size: -
j_call: TRBJ2-7
cdr3_aa: CASSVAYRGGEQYF
cdr3_nt: TGTGCCAGCAGCGTAGCTTACAGGGGGGGCGAGCAGTACTTC

d_call: TRBD2
v_call: TRBV25-1
clone_size: -
j_call: TRBJ2-1
cdr3_aa: CASTSGLPINEQFF
cdr3_nt: TGTGCCAGCACCTCGGGACTACCTATCAATGAGCAGTTCTTC

d_call: TRBD1
v_call: TRBV5-6
clone_size: -
j_call: TRBJ1-2
cdr3_aa: CASRQGPGQGYGYTF
cdr3_nt: TGTGCCAGCAGACAAGGCCCGGGACAGGGGTATGGCTACACCTTC

d_call: -
v_call: TRBV28
clone_size: -
j_call: TRBJ1-4
cdr3_aa: CASSFPTLNRSVTNEKLFF
cdr3_nt: TGTGCCAGCAGTTTTCCTACCCTAAACCGGTCGGTGACTAATGAAAAACTGTTTTTT

d_call: -
v_call: TRBV30
clone_size: -
j_call: TRBJ2-7
cdr3_aa: CAWSLESAIGF
cdr3_nt: TGTGCCTGGAGTTTGGAGTCAGCTATCGGCTTC

d_call: TRBD1
v_call: TRBV7-2
clone_size: -
j_call: TRBJ2-7
cdr3_aa: CASRRQGSHEQYF
cdr3_nt: TGTGCCAGCAGAAGACAGGGATCCCACGAGCAGTACTTC

d_call: -
v_call: TRBV7-2
clone_size: -
j_call: TRBJ1-5
cdr3_aa: CASSRMTDSNQPQHF
cdr3_nt: TGTGCCAGCAGCCGCATGACAGATAGCAATCAGCCCCAGCATTTT

d_call: -
v_call: TRBV2
clone_size: -
j_call: TRBJ2-5
cdr3_aa: CASRSNEETQYF
cdr3_nt: TGTGCCAGCAGGTCCAATGAGGAGACCCAGTACTTC

d_call: TRBD2
v_call: TRBV30
clone_size: -
j_call: TRBJ2-7
cdr3_aa: CAWRVSGSSGEQYF
cdr3_nt: TGTGCCTGGAGGGTTAGCGGGAGTTCGGGCGAGCAGTACTTC

d_call: -
v_call: TRBV27
clone_size: -
j_call: TRBJ2-4
cdr3_aa: CASSFFFQKAKNIQYF
cdr3_nt: TGTGCCAGCAGTTTCTTCTTTCAGAAAGCCAAAAACATTCAGTACTTC

d_call: -
v_call: TRBV28
clone_size: -
j_call: TRBJ2-2
cdr3_aa: CASSLGGTTGELFF
cdr3_nt: TGTGCCAGCAGTTTAGGCGGGACCACCGGGGAGCTGTTTTTT

d_call: -
v_call: TRBV6-6
clone_size: -
j_call: TRBJ1-1
cdr3_aa: CASSYSKTGMNTEAFF
cdr3_nt: TGTGCCAGCAGTTACTCGAAAACAGGGATGAACACTGAAGCTTTCTTT

d_call: TRBD1
v_call: TRBV2
clone_size: -
j_call: TRBJ2-7
cdr3_aa: CASRAGGSFEQYF
cdr3_nt: TGTGCCAGCAGGGCAGGGGGTAGTTTCGAGCAGTACTTC

d_call: -
v_call: TRBV5-4
clone_size: -
j_call: TRBJ2-4
cdr3_aa: CASSLDMTVSGIQYF
cdr3_nt: TGTGCCAGCAGCTTGGACATGACAGTTTCGGGCATTCAGTACTTC

d_call: TRBD1
v_call: TRBV7-9
clone_size: -
j_call: TRBJ2-7
cdr3_aa: CASSPRSTGTSYEQYF
cdr3_nt: TGTGCCAGCAGCCCTAGGTCGACAGGGACCTCCTACGAGCAGTACTTC

d_call: TRBD1
v_call: TRBV5-1
clone_size: -
j_call: TRBJ1-1
cdr3_aa: CASSFTGDTEAFF
cdr3_nt: TGCGCCAGCAGCTTTACAGGGGATACTGAAGCTTTCTTT